This is a list of T cell receptor beta chains from one sample in a study of shared clonotypes between healthy human individuals. Profiled with immunoSEQ multiplex PCR; TCRdb holds only in-frame clones, not every one. In the table there are roughly 86,000 clones, approximately 75% of which are singletons. Sequencing was done on a sample of memory CD8+ T cells sorted from blood. These receptors were obtained from a man aged 25-45 years in good health. Each CDR3 is given with its conserved first and last residue. A D gene is named only where the DNA matches it firmly. Rows may omit the clone size; those that give it use once, few, many or a size class.

length: 14
D: -
size: -
V: TRBV5-4
J: TRBJ2-7
CDR3: CASSLAGTSYEQYF
DNA: TGTGCCAGCAGCTTGGCCGGGACCTCCTACGAGCAGTACTTC

length: 15
D: TRBD2
size: many
V: TRBV6-9
J: TRBJ2-3
CDR3: CASSSGLAVTDTQYF
DNA: TGTGCCAGCAGTTCGGGCCTAGCGGTTACAGATACGCAGTATTTT

length: 16
D: TRBD1
size: -
V: TRBV2
J: TRBJ2-2
CDR3: CASSPRTGGSTGELFF
DNA: TGTGCCAGCAGTCCCCGGACAGGCGGGTCAACCGGGGAGCTGTTTTTT

length: 17
D: -
size: -
V: TRBV4-1
J: TRBJ1-4
CDR3: CASRSGAALGGSEKLFF
DNA: TGCGCCAGCAGGTCCGGGGCCGCCTTGGGGGGTTCGGAAAAACTGTTTTTT

length: 14
D: -
size: few
V: TRBV4-1
J: TRBJ1-5
CDR3: CASSQEVGGQPQHF
DNA: TGCGCCAGCAGCCAAGAGGTCGGGGGTCAGCCCCAGCATTTT

length: 17
D: TRBD1
size: -
V: TRBV6-1
J: TRBJ1-2
CDR3: CASSKGTGGYKGYGYTF
DNA: TGTGCCAGCAGTAAAGGGACAGGGGGTTATAAGGGGTATGGCTACACCTTC

length: 14
D: TRBD1
size: -
V: TRBV18
J: TRBJ2-5
CDR3: CASSHTTGEETQYF
DNA: TGTGCCAGCTCGCATACAACAGGGGAAGAGACCCAGTACTTC

length: 12
D: -
size: many
V: TRBV11-3
J: TRBJ2-1
CDR3: CASSSIGGEQFF
DNA: TGTGCCAGCAGCTCGATAGGAGGCGAGCAGTTCTTC

length: 12
D: -
size: -
V: TRBV5-4
J: TRBJ2-1
CDR3: CASSGLENEQFF
DNA: TGTGCCAGCAGCGGGCTGGAAAATGAGCAGTTCTTC

length: 13
D: TRBD1
size: -
V: TRBV29-1
J: TRBJ2-7
CDR3: CSVEGGTGYEQYF
DNA: TGCAGCGTTGAAGGCGGGACAGGATACGAGCAGTACTTC

length: 13
D: TRBD1
size: -
V: TRBV11-3
J: TRBJ2-1
CDR3: CASSPTGVSEQFF
DNA: TGTGCCAGCAGCCCGACAGGGGTGAGTGAGCAGTTCTTC

length: 16
D: TRBD2
size: -
V: TRBV28
J: TRBJ2-7
CDR3: CASSSPLSLAGGKTYF
DNA: TGTGCCAGCAGTTCCCCCCTTTCCCTAGCGGGAGGGAAGACGTACTTC

length: 14
D: -
size: -
V: TRBV11-2
J: TRBJ1-1
CDR3: CASSSVVRNTEAFF
DNA: TGTGCCAGCAGCTCAGTGGTGAGGAACACTGAAGCTTTCTTT

length: 15
D: TRBD2
size: -
V: TRBV4-2
J: TRBJ2-7
CDR3: CASSQESAGDYEQYF
DNA: TGTGCCAGCAGCCAAGAGTCAGCGGGAGACTACGAGCAGTACTTC

length: 12
D: -
size: -
V: TRBV7-2
J: TRBJ1-2
CDR3: CASSPTGNGYTF
DNA: TGTGCCAGCAGCCCCACAGGGAATGGCTACACCTTC

length: 16
D: TRBD2
size: -
V: TRBV7-8
J: TRBJ2-7
CDR3: CASSLVRGSGRYEQYF
DNA: TGTGCCAGCAGCTTAGTTCGGGGTAGCGGGCGGTACGAGCAGTACTTC

length: 15
D: -
size: once
V: TRBV7-3
J: TRBJ2-1
CDR3: CASSLSRGSYNEQFF
DNA: TGTGCCAGCAGCTTATCACGGGGCTCCTACAATGAGCAGTTCTTC

length: 17
D: TRBD2
size: -
V: TRBV2
J: TRBJ2-5
CDR3: CASSEGTSGGLQETQYF
DNA: TGTGCCAGCAGTGAAGGGACTAGCGGGGGCCTTCAAGAGACCCAGTACTTC

length: 16
D: -
size: -
V: TRBV10-1
J: TRBJ2-2
CDR3: CASSAVGGSNTGELFF
DNA: TGCGCCAGCAGTGCGGTAGGGGGGTCTAACACCGGGGAGCTGTTTTTT

length: 15
D: -
size: -
V: TRBV7-9
J: TRBJ2-1
CDR3: CASSSPRDSYNEQFF
DNA: TGTGCCAGCAGCTCTCCGCGGGACTCCTACAATGAGCAGTTCTTC

length: 13
D: -
size: -
V: TRBV11-3
J: TRBJ2-1
CDR3: CASSFGTINEQFF
DNA: TGTGCCAGCAGCTTTGGGACCATCAATGAGCAGTTCTTC

length: 16
D: -
size: -
V: TRBV10-3
J: TRBJ2-3
CDR3: CAISGAGPRVADTQYF
DNA: TGTGCCATCAGCGGGGCAGGCCCCAGGGTTGCAGATACGCAGTATTTT

length: 14
D: TRBD2
size: -
V: TRBV7-8
J: TRBJ2-2
CDR3: CASSLTSGSVSRFF
DNA: TGTGCCAGCAGCTTGACTAGCGGGAGTGTTTCTAGGTTTTTT

length: 13
D: -
size: -
V: TRBV27
J: TRBJ2-2
CDR3: CASSLFGTGELFF
DNA: TGTGCCAGCAGTTTATTTGGGACCGGGGAGCTGTTTTTT

length: 16
D: TRBD1
size: -
V: TRBV5-1
J: TRBJ2-7
CDR3: CASSLAPGQSSYEQYF
DNA: TGCGCCAGCAGCTTGGCCCCGGGACAGAGCTCCTACGAGCAGTACTTC

length: 17
D: TRBD2
size: many
V: TRBV5-1
J: TRBJ2-1
CDR3: CASSLSRTSGGYNEQFF
DNA: TGCGCCAGCAGCTTGTCCCGGACTAGCGGAGGATACAATGAGCAGTTCTTC

length: 13
D: -
size: -
V: TRBV6-5
J: TRBJ2-7
CDR3: CASSYRDPYEQYF
DNA: TGTGCCAGCAGTTACCGGGACCCCTACGAGCAGTACTTC

length: 14
D: -
size: -
V: TRBV10-1
J: TRBJ2-3
CDR3: CASSDGRSTDTQYF
DNA: TGCGCCAGCAGTGACGGCCGGAGCACAGATACGCAGTATTTT

length: 15
D: -
size: -
V: TRBV12-5
J: TRBJ1-1
CDR3: CASGLVISKNTEAFF
DNA: TGTGCTAGTGGTTTGGTCATCAGCAAAAACACTGAAGCTTTCTTT

length: 13
D: TRBD1
size: few
V: TRBV29-1
J: TRBJ2-7
CDR3: CSVEVRGLHEQYF
DNA: TGCAGCGTTGAGGTCAGGGGGCTCCACGAGCAGTACTTC

length: 13
D: -
size: -
V: TRBV5-1
J: TRBJ2-5
CDR3: CASSLAGRETQYF
DNA: TGCGCCAGCAGCTTGGCCGGGCGAGAGACCCAGTACTTC

length: 12
D: -
size: -
V: TRBV12-5
J: TRBJ1-5
CDR3: CASGFSTQPQHF
DNA: TGTGCTAGTGGTTTTAGTACACAGCCCCAGCATTTT

length: 18
D: TRBD1
size: -
V: TRBV4-2
J: TRBJ2-1
CDR3: CASSQAPTGAGGAGEQFF
DNA: TGTGCCAGCAGCCAAGCGCCTACTGGGGCAGGGGGCGCGGGTGAGCAGTTCTTC

length: 15
D: -
size: -
V: TRBV11-1
J: TRBJ1-4
CDR3: CASSGSGGHIEKLFF
DNA: TGTGCCAGCAGCGGCAGCGGGGGGCATATTGAAAAACTGTTTTTT

length: 17
D: -
size: -
V: TRBV28
J: TRBJ2-4
CDR3: CASSFTGAYSNKNIQYF
DNA: TGTGCCAGCAGTTTTACGGGGGCTTATTCGAACAAAAACATTCAGTACTTC

length: 20
D: -
size: -
V: TRBV11-3
J: TRBJ2-1
CDR3: CASSLEDRYGGVSSYNEQFF
DNA: TGTGCCAGCAGCTTAGAAGATCGGTACGGGGGCGTTAGCTCCTACAATGAGCAGTTCTTC

length: 9
D: TRBD2
size: -
V: TRBV20-1
J: TRBJ2-3
CDR3: CSAGDSQYF
DNA: TGCAGCGCGGGAGACTCGCAGTATTTT

length: 15
D: -
size: -
V: TRBV7-8
J: TRBJ2-3
CDR3: CASSLGTLDQDTQYF
DNA: TGTGCCAGCAGCTTAGGGACTCTAGATCAAGATACGCAGTATTTT

length: 15
D: TRBD2
size: -
V: TRBV19
J: TRBJ2-7
CDR3: CASGPLKGGRYEQYF
DNA: TGTGCCAGTGGGCCCCTCAAGGGAGGGCGATACGAGCAGTACTTC

length: 14
D: -
size: few
V: TRBV28
J: TRBJ1-1
CDR3: CASSVGPLNTEAFF
DNA: TGTGCCAGCAGTGTGGGACCGTTGAACACTGAAGCTTTCTTT

length: 18
D: -
size: -
V: TRBV11-1
J: TRBJ1-1
CDR3: CASSPAAGGGAMNTEAFF
DNA: TGTGCCAGCAGCCCCGCGGCCGGAGGTGGGGCAATGAACACTGAAGCTTTCTTT

length: 17
D: -
size: few
V: TRBV9
J: TRBJ2-1
CDR3: CASSVERTATSYNEQFF
DNA: TGTGCCAGCAGCGTAGAAAGGACAGCGACTTCCTACAATGAGCAGTTCTTC

length: 12
D: -
size: few
V: TRBV5-6
J: TRBJ2-7
CDR3: CASSSPHYEQYF
DNA: TGTGCCAGCAGCTCTCCACACTACGAGCAGTACTTC

length: 15
D: -
size: -
V: TRBV5-6
J: TRBJ1-1
CDR3: CASSIRQVRGTEAFF
DNA: TGTGCCAGCAGCATTAGACAGGTCAGGGGCACTGAAGCTTTCTTT

length: 17
D: TRBD1
size: -
V: TRBV7-2
J: TRBJ2-3
CDR3: CASSLEVGRGRLDTQYF
DNA: TGTGCCAGCAGCTTAGAAGTCGGCAGGGGGCGCCTAGATACGCAGTATTTT

length: 13
D: -
size: -
V: TRBV29-1
J: TRBJ1-1
CDR3: CSAAGLLNTEAFF
DNA: TGCAGCGCTGCTGGCCTTCTGAACACTGAAGCTTTCTTT

length: 13
D: -
size: few
V: TRBV6-1
J: TRBJ2-6
CDR3: CAHTSSGANVLTF
DNA: TGTGCCCATACATCCTCTGGGGCCAACGTCCTGACTTTC

length: 18
D: -
size: -
V: TRBV9
J: TRBJ2-6
CDR3: CASSVGERRLNGANVLTF
DNA: TGTGCCAGCAGCGTAGGAGAAAGGAGACTAAATGGGGCCAACGTCCTGACTTTC

length: 16
D: TRBD1
size: -
V: TRBV5-1
J: TRBJ2-2
CDR3: CASSWQGQTNTGELFF
DNA: TGCGCCAGCAGCTGGCAGGGACAGACGAACACCGGGGAGCTGTTTTTT

length: 16
D: -
size: -
V: TRBV6-1
J: TRBJ2-5
CDR3: CASSDLAGWRQETQYF
DNA: TGTGCCAGCAGTGATCTCGCAGGGTGGAGGCAAGAGACCCAGTACTTC

length: 14
D: -
size: few
V: TRBV27
J: TRBJ2-7
CDR3: CASSLQGSGGEQYF
DNA: TGTGCCAGCAGTTTACAGGGGTCGGGCGGCGAGCAGTACTTC

length: 12
D: -
size: -
V: TRBV25-1
J: TRBJ2-4
CDR3: CASSLRLGIQYF
DNA: TGTGCCAGCAGTCTTCGGTTAGGCATTCAGTACTTC

length: 14
D: TRBD1
size: -
V: TRBV7-9
J: TRBJ2-7
CDR3: CASSLQGANYEQYF
DNA: TGTGCCAGCAGCCTCCAGGGGGCAAACTACGAGCAGTACTTC

length: 14
D: -
size: -
V: TRBV11-2
J: TRBJ1-1
CDR3: CASSLRGRNTEAFF
DNA: TGTGCCAGCAGCTTAAGGGGGAGGAACACTGAAGCTTTCTTT

length: 13
D: -
size: few
V: TRBV5-1
J: TRBJ2-3
CDR3: CASRSDSTDTQYF
DNA: TGCGCCAGCAGATCGGACAGCACAGATACGCAGTATTTT

length: 14
D: TRBD1
size: -
V: TRBV19
J: TRBJ2-2
CDR3: CASKGTGRAGELFF
DNA: TGTGCCAGTAAAGGGACAGGGAGGGCCGGGGAGCTGTTTTTT

length: 14
D: -
size: -
V: TRBV29-1
J: TRBJ2-1
CDR3: CSVRTEHSYNEQFF
DNA: TGCAGCGTGCGGACGGAACACTCCTACAATGAGCAGTTCTTC

length: 14
D: -
size: -
V: TRBV18
J: TRBJ2-7
CDR3: CASSPTWLPYEQYF
DNA: TGTGCCAGCTCACCCACCTGGTTACCCTACGAGCAGTACTTC

length: 16
D: -
size: -
V: TRBV5-5
J: TRBJ1-1
CDR3: CASSLAPQGGTTEAFF
DNA: TGTGCCAGCAGCTTGGCCCCCCAGGGAGGAACCACTGAAGCTTTCTTT